These T cell receptor beta chains were read from a single sample in a study of beta chain features in type 1 diabetes. Method: immunoSEQ multiplex PCR; TCRdb's copy keeps in-frame clones and lacks some. The profile covers fewer than 900,000 clones, with 15% to 20% appearing a single time and 0.02% to 0.03% taken by the ten largest. Sequenced: naive CD4+ T cells from blood. The receptors shown here come from a woman aged 18-29 years in good health. Both conserved end residues are part of each CDR3. The order of the fields is V gene, D gene, clone size, J gene, CDR3 DNA, CDR3 protein. A D gene is named only where the DNA matches it firmly. A row's size may be missing; if present it is once, few, many or a size class.

TRBV11-2	NA	NA	TRBJ2-2	TGTGCCAGCAGCTTAGTCTTAGGAGGGGAACGTGGCGGGGAGCTGTTTTTT	CASSLVLGGERGGELFF
TRBV19	NA	few	TRBJ1-4	TGTGCCAGTAGTACTTTACAGATACTCAATGAAAAACTGTTTTTT	CASSTLQILNEKLFF
TRBV29-1	TRBD2	few	TRBJ2-3	TGCAGCGTTGCCCCAGGGTTAGCGGGATTCACAGATACGCAGTATTTT	CSVAPGLAGFTDTQYF
TRBV4-2	NA	NA	TRBJ2-3	TGTGCCAGCAGCCAAGATCAGGCGCTCAACACAGATACGCAGTATTTT	CASSQDQALNTDTQYF
TRBV4-2	NA	NA	TRBJ2-3	TGTGCCAGCAGCTTGGCAGCAGAGAGCACAGATACGCAGTATTTT	CASSLAAESTDTQYF
TRBV18	TRBD2	NA	TRBJ2-2	TGTGCCAGCTCACCATTTGCTAGCGGGAGAGCCGGGGAGCTGTTTTTT	CASSPFASGRAGELFF
TRBV9	NA	NA	TRBJ2-1	TGTGCCAGCAGCGTAGATGTGCTCAATGAGCAGTTCTTC	CASSVDVLNEQFF
TRBV18	NA	NA	TRBJ2-5	TGTGCCAGCTCAGAGCGAAGGTCGAGCCAAGAGACCCAGTACTTC	CASSERRSSQETQYF
TRBV4-1	NA	few	TRBJ2-7	TGCGCCAGCAGCCAAGAACCACTCTCCTCTCGCTACGAGCAGTACTTC	CASSQEPLSSRYEQYF
TRBV5-4	NA	NA	TRBJ2-3	TGTGCCAGCAGCTTGAGGCCATCTAGCACAGATACGCAGTATTTT	CASSLRPSSTDTQYF
TRBV4-3	NA	few	TRBJ1-1	TGCGCCAGCAGCCAAGAGCTCAGGGGAGGAAACACTGAAGCTTTCTTT	CASSQELRGGNTEAFF
TRBV11-1	NA	few	TRBJ2-7	TGTGCCAGCAGCTTAACAGACACCTACGAGCAGTACTTC	CASSLTDTYEQYF
TRBV5-1	NA	NA	TRBJ2-7	TGCGCCAGCAGCGGGAACACCCAGGGGGACTTCTCCTACGAGCAGTACTTC	CASSGNTQGDFSYEQYF
TRBV14	NA	NA	TRBJ2-1	TGTGCCAGCAGTGACTTTAGCTCCTACAATGAGCAGTTCTTC	CASSDFSSYNEQFF
TRBV9	NA	NA	TRBJ2-3	TGTGCCAGCAGCGTAGGAATTAGCTCCCTAGATACGCAGTATTTT	CASSVGISSLDTQYF
TRBV6-5	TRBD2	NA	TRBJ2-7	TGTGCCAGCAGCTATCTAGCGGGTAGCTCCTACGAGCAGTACTTC	CASSYLAGSSYEQYF
TRBV25-1	TRBD1	NA	TRBJ1-6	TGTGCCAGCAGAATACGGGACAGGGGCTCACCCCTCCACTTT	CASRIRDRGSPLHF
TRBV10-3	NA	few	TRBJ1-4	TGTGCCATCAGTGAACATACGGGAACAACTAATGAAAAACTGTTTTTT	CAISEHTGTTNEKLFF
TRBV19	NA	NA	TRBJ2-5	TGTGCCAGTAGTATTCAGAGCAGAGAGACCCAGTACTTC	CASSIQSRETQYF
TRBV9	NA	NA	TRBJ1-6	TGTGCCAGCAGCCTAACGGTAGATTCACCCCTCCACTTT	CASSLTVDSPLHF
TRBV18	NA	NA	TRBJ1-5	TGTGCCAGCTCTCCCGGGGTGCGCAATCAGCCCCAGCATTTT	CASSPGVRNQPQHF
TRBV6-6	TRBD1	few	TRBJ2-6	TGTGCCAGCAGTTGGACAGGCTCTGGGGCCAACGTCCTGACTTTC	CASSWTGSGANVLTF
TRBV4-2	TRBD1	NA	TRBJ1-1	TGTGCCAGCAGCCGGACAGGGTATGAAGCTTTCTTT	CASSRTGYEAFF
TRBV19	NA	few	TRBJ2-3	TGTGCCAGTAGGTCGGGCTGGGGGGCAGATACGCAGTATTTT	CASRSGWGADTQYF
TRBV7-9	TRBD2	NA	TRBJ2-3	TGTGCCAGCAGCACCGGGACTAGCGGGATAGATACGCAGTATTTT	CASSTGTSGIDTQYF
TRBV5-1	NA	few	TRBJ2-3	TGCGCCAGCAGCTTGGTCGGGACTTCGAGCACAGATACGCAGTATTTT	CASSLVGTSSTDTQYF
TRBV4-1	NA	few	TRBJ1-6	TGCGCCAGCAGCCAAGATGTTTCGGTAACTCGGTCACCCCTCCACTTT	CASSQDVSVTRSPLHF
TRBV7-9	NA	few	TRBJ2-3	TGTGCCAGCAGCTTAAGATCGGGTAGCACAGATACGCAGTATTTT	CASSLRSGSTDTQYF
TRBV21-1	NA	few	TRBJ1-5	TGTGCCAGCAGCAAAGACCTCGGTGGTAGCAATCAGCCCCAGCATTTT	CASSKDLGGSNQPQHF
TRBV5-4	TRBD2	NA	TRBJ2-7	TGTGCCAGCACCCTGACAGCGGGAGGCTCCTACGAGCAGTACTTC	CASTLTAGGSYEQYF
TRBV7-9	NA	NA	TRBJ2-3	TGTGCCAGCAGCTTTGGGTCTCCTAGGACGCAGTATTTT	CASSFGSPRTQYF
TRBV6-1	NA	NA	TRBJ2-7	TGTGCCAGCAGCCGAGGGTACAGTAACTACGAGCAGTACTTC	CASSRGYSNYEQYF
TRBV18	TRBD1	NA	TRBJ2-3	TGTGCCAGCTCGCCACAGGACAGGGGGCTTGCAGATACGCAGTATTTT	CASSPQDRGLADTQYF
TRBV28	NA	NA	TRBJ2-6	TGTGCCAGCAGTTTAGAGGGATCTGGGGCCAACGTCCTGACTTTC	CASSLEGSGANVLTF
TRBV27	NA	NA	TRBJ2-7	TGTGCCAGCAGTTTAATCCCACTCCGCCAGGGTAGCTACGAGCAGTACTTC	CASSLIPLRQGSYEQYF
TRBV7-2	NA	NA	TRBJ2-7	TGTGCCAGCAGCTTAGTTTTCGCCTACGAGCAGTACTTC	CASSLVFAYEQYF
TRBV7-6	TRBD2	NA	TRBJ2-1	TGTGCCAGCAGCTTGGACAGGGTGACTAGCGGGAGGACGTACAATGAGCAGTTCTTC	CASSLDRVTSGRTYNEQFF
TRBV9	NA	NA	TRBJ2-1	TGTGCCAGCAGCGTTACCGGGGACCATGAGCAGTTCTTC	CASSVTGDHEQFF
TRBV29-1	NA	NA	TRBJ1-1	TGCAGCGTTGCTACGCCATTGCTGAACACTGAAGCTTTCTTT	CSVATPLLNTEAFF
TRBV7-9	NA	NA	TRBJ1-1	TGTGCCAGCAGTCTCGGGAGGCACGGAGGAACTGAAGCTTTCTTT	CASSLGRHGGTEAFF
TRBV28	TRBD2	few	TRBJ2-3	TGTGCCAGCAGTCCCGGGGGGGGAACCACAGATACGCAGTATTTT	CASSPGGGTTDTQYF
TRBV7-2	TRBD2	few	TRBJ2-3	TGTGCCAGCAGCTTGTCAGCGGGAGGGCTAGATACGCAGTATTTT	CASSLSAGGLDTQYF
TRBV18	NA	NA	TRBJ2-1	TGTGCCAGCTCACCCCCCTCGGCGGGTACGCAGTTCTTC	CASSPPSAGTQFF
TRBV19	TRBD2	NA	TRBJ2-5	TGTGCCAGTAGTATCCTCGGGACTAGCGGGAGAGGTGAGACCCAGTACTTC	CASSILGTSGRGETQYF
TRBV6-6	TRBD1	NA	TRBJ2-3	TGTGCCAGCAGAAGACAGGGGACAGATACGCAGTATTTT	CASRRQGTDTQYF
TRBV4-1	NA	NA	TRBJ2-1	TGCGCCAGCAGCCAAGTTACTACGGAGCTAGACAATGAGCAGTTCTTC	CASSQVTTELDNEQFF
TRBV7-9	TRBD1	NA	TRBJ1-5	TGTGCCAGCAGCTTGGGACAGTCGGGCAATCAGCCCCAGCATTTT	CASSLGQSGNQPQHF
TRBV29-1	NA	few	TRBJ2-5	TGCAGCGTTGAAAGCGAAGTTGGAGAGACCCAGTACTTC	CSVESEVGETQYF
TRBV4-3	TRBD1	NA	TRBJ1-1	TGCGCCAGCAGCCAAGACCACAGGGGAGAAACTGAAGCTTTCTTT	CASSQDHRGETEAFF
TRBV7-2	TRBD2	NA	TRBJ2-7	TGTGCCAGCAGCCTAGGCCTAGCGGGAGACGAGCAGTACTTC	CASSLGLAGDEQYF